This T cell receptor beta chain originates from a study of blood T cell repertoires in COVID-19. Overall study: Collection of acute and convalescent COVID-19 samples took place in the United States, Italy and Spain. PBMCs, B-cell-depleted T cells, or T cells were the source of the cDNA or gDNA that made up the material.

How the authors handled the data: Amplification with reference gene primers provided the estimates of nucleated cell counts. Assay: immunoSEQ multiplex PCR; the TCRdb copy retains only in-frame clones and omits some. The V and J calls and clone size are taken from that table; D and trimming were inferred from the DNA. The profile shows 200,000 to 250,000 clones, around 81% of them singletons. Input material: peripheral blood. This TCR came from a woman younger than 45 who had recovered from COVID-19.

CDR3 DNA: TGTGCCAGCAGTTCCCCCGGGACAGCCGGGGAGCTGTTTTTT. Protein: CASSSPGTAGELFF. J is TRBJ2-2 and V is TRBV28, with 7 bases matching TRBD1. The germline V gene encodes CDR1 MDHEN and CDR2 SYDVKM. The trim removed 4 bases at V and 6 bases at J, leaving 5 bases unmatched. The CDR3 covers 14 residues.